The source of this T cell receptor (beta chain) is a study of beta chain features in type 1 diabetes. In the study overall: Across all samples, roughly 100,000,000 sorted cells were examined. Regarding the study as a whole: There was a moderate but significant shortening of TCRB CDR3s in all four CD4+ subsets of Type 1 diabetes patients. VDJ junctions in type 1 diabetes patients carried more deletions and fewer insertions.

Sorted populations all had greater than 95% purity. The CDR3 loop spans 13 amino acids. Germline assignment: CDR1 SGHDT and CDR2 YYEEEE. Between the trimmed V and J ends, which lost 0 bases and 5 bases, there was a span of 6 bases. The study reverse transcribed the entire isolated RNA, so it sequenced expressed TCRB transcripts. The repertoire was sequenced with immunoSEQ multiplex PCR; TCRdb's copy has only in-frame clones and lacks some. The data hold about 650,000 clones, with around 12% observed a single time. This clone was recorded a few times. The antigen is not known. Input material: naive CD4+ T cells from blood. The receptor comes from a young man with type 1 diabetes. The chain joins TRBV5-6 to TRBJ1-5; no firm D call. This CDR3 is CASSLARDQPQHF. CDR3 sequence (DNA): TGTGCCAGCAGCTTGGCGAGGGATCAGCCCCAGCATTTT.